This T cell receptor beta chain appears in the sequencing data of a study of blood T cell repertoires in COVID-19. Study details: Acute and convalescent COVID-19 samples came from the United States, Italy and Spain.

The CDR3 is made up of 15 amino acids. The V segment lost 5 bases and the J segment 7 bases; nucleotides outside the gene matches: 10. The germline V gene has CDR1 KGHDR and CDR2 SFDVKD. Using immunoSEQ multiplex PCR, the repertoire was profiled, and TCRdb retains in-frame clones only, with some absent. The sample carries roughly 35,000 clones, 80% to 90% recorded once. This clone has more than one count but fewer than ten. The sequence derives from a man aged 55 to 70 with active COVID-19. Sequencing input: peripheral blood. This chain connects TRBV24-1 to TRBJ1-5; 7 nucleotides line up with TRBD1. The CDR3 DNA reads TGTGCCACCAGTGCAACTGGAGGGGGCTTACAGCCCCAGCATTTT. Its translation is CATSATGGGLQPQHF.